The present T cell receptor beta chain was sequenced within a study of T cell responses to AZD1222 COVID-19 vaccine. Study-wide points: Spike-wide vaccine-associated CD4 TCRs dominated at 160-218 and 743-854. Among the donors, most were white British and more were female, and clonal diversity was possibly underestimated. Baseline seropositivity occurred in only a handful of AZD1222 recipients.

Clones were sequenced by immunoSEQ multiplex PCR, and TCRdb holds only the in-frame ones, with some missing. The table shows about 78,000 clones, with 90% occurring only once. Comments on this clone: What it binds is unknown.

This clonotype was obtained from an adult who received the AZD1222 COVID-19 vaccine. Sequencing was performed on peripheral blood, taken 28 days after the second AZD1222 dose.

CDR3: CASSETLYEQYF. The CDR3, as DNA: TGTGCCAGCAGCGAGACACTTTACGAGCAGTACTTC. The gene calls are TRBV7-9 and TRBJ2-7; D is unclear. Germline CDR1 and CDR2: SEHNR and FQNEAQ (reference sequence). V dropped 5 bases and J dropped 4 bases, with 9 bases sitting between them. This CDR3 is built from 12 residues.